Each of the 5 T cell receptor beta chains below was sequenced from the same sample in a study of blood T cell repertoires in COVID-19. The assay was immunoSEQ multiplex PCR, and TCRdb's table has in-frame clones only and misses some. The repertoire has fewer than 70,000 clones, 85% of them found once; the top ten carry approximately 25%. The sequenced sample was peripheral blood. The receptors were sampled from a man aged 50-60 years with acute or convalescent COVID-19.

V and J are TRBV2 and TRBJ1-1; 10 bases agree with TRBD1. The CDR3 has 15 residues. J was trimmed by 10 bases and V by 5 bases; bases with no gene match: 13. Germline V gene lookup returns CDR1 SNHLY and CDR2 FYNNEI. CDR3 in amino acids: CASSPQGQGVFRAFF. The DNA of the CDR3 is TGTGCCAGCAGTCCCCAAGGACAGGGGGTATTTCGAGCTTTCTTT.

The chain is built from TRBV6-5 and TRBJ1-1; a possible D gene is TRBD1 (5 bases). Germline V gene lookup returns CDR1 MNHEY and CDR2 SVGAGI. The CDR3 totals 15 residues. Trimming took off 7 bases at V and 4 bases at J, with 19 bases between the two ends. CDR3 coding DNA: TGTGCCAGCACGGGGCGGGGCAGGGTTGGCACTGAAGCTTTCTTT. Protein: CASTGRGRVGTEAFF.

The chain recombines TRBV12-5 with TRBJ1-5; D perhaps matches TRBD1 (6 bases). Germline V gives CDR1 LGHNT, CDR2 FRNRAP. V lost 7 bases to trimming and J lost 2 bases, with 18 bases between them. The CDR3 contains 16 residues. This CDR3 is CASVPGTRDGNQPQHF. Written as DNA, the CDR3 is TGTGCTAGTGTTCCCGGGACACGAGATGGCAATCAGCCCCAGCATTTT.

This chain connects TRBV9 to TRBJ1-3; tentative D call: TRBD1 (6 bases). The CDR3 is made up of 15 amino acids. The germline V gene has CDR1 SGDLS and CDR2 YYNGEE. V lost 2 bases, J lost 0 bases, and 9 bases lay in between. The CDR3 protein is CASSVTGDSGNTIYF. The CDR3 DNA is TGTGCCAGCAGCGTGACAGGTGACTCTGGAAACACCATATATTTT.

This clone appeared a few times. This rearrangement joins TRBV19 to TRBJ1-2; 10 nucleotides agree with TRBD1. Trimming removed 4 bases from V and 4 bases from J; junction bases left unmatched: 6. CDR3 length: 15 residues. From germline, CDR1 is LNHDA and CDR2 SQIVND (reference sequence). CDR3 sequence: CASSRQGALGYGYTF. The DNA of the CDR3 is TGTGCCAGTAGTAGACAGGGGGCGCTTGGCTATGGCTACACCTTC.